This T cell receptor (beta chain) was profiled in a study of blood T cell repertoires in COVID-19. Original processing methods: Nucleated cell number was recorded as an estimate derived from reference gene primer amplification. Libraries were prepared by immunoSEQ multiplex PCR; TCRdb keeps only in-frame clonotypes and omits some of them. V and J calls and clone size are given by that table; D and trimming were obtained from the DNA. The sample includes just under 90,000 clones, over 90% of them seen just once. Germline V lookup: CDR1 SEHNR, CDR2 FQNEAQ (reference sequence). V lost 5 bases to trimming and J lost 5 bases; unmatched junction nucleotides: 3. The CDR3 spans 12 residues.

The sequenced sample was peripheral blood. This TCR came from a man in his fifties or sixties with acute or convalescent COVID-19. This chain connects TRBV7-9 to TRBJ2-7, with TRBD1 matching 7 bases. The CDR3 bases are TGTGCCAGCAGCCATGACAGGGACGAGCAGTACTTC. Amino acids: CASSHDRDEQYF.